The 7 T cell receptor beta chains listed next were all sequenced from one sample in a study of siplizumab effects on memory and regulatory T cells (dated by TCRdb to the late 2010s). The library was produced with the immunoSEQ multiplex PCR assay. TCRdb re-hosts the immuneACCESS table, in-frame sequences only. Its copies lack some clones; in the studies checked, an unresolved V gene accounts for under half of them, and the cause for the rest is not known. The sample table holds roughly 100,000 clones, of which over 90% were seen once. The biggest ten clones account for 0.55% to 0.7% of the sample. Sequencing input: Tregs sorted from blood. The receptors come from a human donor in good health.

V is TRBV5-6 and J is TRBJ1-2; a possible D gene is TRBD1 (6 bases). Germline assignment: CDR1 SGHDT and CDR2 YYEEEE. This CDR3 is 13 amino acids long. The germline V and J ends were trimmed by 0 bases and 5 bases, with 8 bases remaining between them. CDR3 DNA sequence: TGTGCCAGCAGCTTGGACAGGGATTATGGCTACACCTTC. Amino acids: CASSLDRDYGYTF.

The rearrangement links TRBV11-3 to TRBJ2-1, with D perhaps TRBD2 (6 bases). The CDR3 covers 16 residues. V shed 5 bases and J shed 3 bases, with 17 bases lying between them. In germline, CDR1 is SGHNT, CDR2 YENEEA. CDR3 loop: CASSPGRLAFYNEQFF. DNA for the CDR3: TGTGCCAGCAGCCCCGGGCGGCTAGCGTTCTACAATGAGCAGTTCTTC.

The chain employs TRBV5-1 and TRBJ1-2; no clear D. CDR3 length equals 14 residues. V was cut by 0 bases and J by 0 bases, with 6 bases left in between. Germline V CDR1 and CDR2: SGHRS, YFSETQ. The chain's CDR3 is CASSLGHPNYGYTF. The CDR3 DNA sequence: TGCGCCAGCAGCTTGGGACACCCTAACTATGGCTACACCTTC.

This rearrangement joins TRBV11-2 to TRBJ2-2, with D possibly TRBD2 on 5 matching bases. Germline CDR1 is SGHAT and CDR2 is FQNNGV. Trimming removed 1 base at V and 6 bases at J, with 9 bases between. CDR3 length equals 14 residues. CDR3 loop: CASSLVGAPGELFF. DNA of the CDR3: TGTGCCAGCAGCTTAGTGGGAGCCCCCGGGGAGCTGTTTTTT.

This chain links TRBV30 with TRBJ1-2; perhaps TRBD1 as D (5 bases). The CDR3 loop spans 12 amino acids. V shed 4 bases and J shed 4 bases, with 10 bases lying between them. In germline, CDR1 is GTSNPN, CDR2 SVGIG (reference sequence). DNA for the CDR3: TGTGCCTGGACACGGGACGGCTATGGCTACACCTTC. Translated: CAWTRDGYGYTF.

On this clone: The same CDR3 arises from other DNA sequences in this sample as well. The chain recombines TRBV4-1 with TRBJ1-1; D not certain. This CDR3 region has 13 residues. V lost 0 bases and J 5 bases, leaving 7 bases between the germline ends. The V gene's germline CDR1 is MGHRA and CDR2 YSYEKL. CDR3: CASSQDGGTEAFF. Written as DNA, the CDR3 is TGCGCCAGCAGCCAAGACGGAGGGACTGAAGCTTTCTTT.

This chain uses TRBV25-1 with TRBJ2-1; 7 nucleotides match TRBD1. This CDR3 contains 14 residues. V lost 8 bases, J lost 6 bases, and 10 bases stayed unmatched. Germline assignment: CDR1 MGHDK and CDR2 SYGVNS. CDR3 nucleotides: TGTGCCAGCTCTGACCAGACAGGGAGCAATGAGCAGTTCTTC. Translation gives CASSDQTGSNEQFF.